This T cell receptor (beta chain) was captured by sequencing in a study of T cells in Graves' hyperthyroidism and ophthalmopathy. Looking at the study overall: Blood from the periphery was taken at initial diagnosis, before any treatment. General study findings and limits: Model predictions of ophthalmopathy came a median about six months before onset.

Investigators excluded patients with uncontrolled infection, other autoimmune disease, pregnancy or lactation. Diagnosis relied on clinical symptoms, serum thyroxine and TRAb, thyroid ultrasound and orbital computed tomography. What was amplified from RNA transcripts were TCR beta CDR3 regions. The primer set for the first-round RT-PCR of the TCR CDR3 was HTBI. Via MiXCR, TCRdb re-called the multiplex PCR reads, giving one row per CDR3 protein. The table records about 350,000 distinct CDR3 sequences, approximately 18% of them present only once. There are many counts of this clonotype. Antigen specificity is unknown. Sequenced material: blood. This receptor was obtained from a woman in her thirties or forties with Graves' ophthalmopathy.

The CDR3 bases are TGTGCCAGCAGCTTAGCCTCGGGACTAGCGGGACAAGTTGTAGCCAAAAACATTCAGTACTTC. This sequence encodes CASSLASGLAGQVVAKNIQYF. This chain connects TRBV7-2 to TRBJ2-4; 13 bases match TRBD2. The CDR3 loop spans 21 amino acids. Germline V gene data show CDR1 as SGHTA and CDR2 as FQGNSA. V lost 0 bases and J lost 0; bases outside the gene matches: 11.